A few counts support the clone carrying this T cell receptor (beta chain). The data were obtained in a study of early T cells in non-severe SARS-CoV-2 infection. V lost 5 bases, J lost 1 base, and 1 base stayed unmatched. Germline loops: CDR1 SGHVS, CDR2 FNYEAQ. The CDR3 has 13 residues. The TCR library protocol attached unique molecular identifiers to the individual cDNA molecules. TCRdb used MiXCR to reprocess the 5' RACE reads, holding one entry per CDR3 protein. The table shows around 52,000 distinct CDR3 sequences, with approximately 6.2% occurring only once. The sequenced material came from whole blood. The chain has TRBV7-6 and TRBJ2-5, with TRBD1 matching over 7 bases. The TCR was taken from an adult who was a healthcare worker with PCR-confirmed SARS-CoV-2 infection or an uninfected control (not recorded which). This chain's CDR3 is CASSDRVQETQYF. The CDR3 DNA sequence: TGTGCCAGCAGCGACAGGGTCCAAGAGACCCAGTACTTC.